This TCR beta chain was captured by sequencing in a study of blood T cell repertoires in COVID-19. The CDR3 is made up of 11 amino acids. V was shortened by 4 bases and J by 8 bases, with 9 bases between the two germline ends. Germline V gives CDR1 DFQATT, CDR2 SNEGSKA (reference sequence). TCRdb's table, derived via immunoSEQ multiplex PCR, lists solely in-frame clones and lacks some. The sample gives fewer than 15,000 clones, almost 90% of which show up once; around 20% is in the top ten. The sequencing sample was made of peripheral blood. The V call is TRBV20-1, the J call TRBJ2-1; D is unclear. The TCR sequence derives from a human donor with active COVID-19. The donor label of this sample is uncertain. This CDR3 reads CSATHSDEQFF. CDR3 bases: TGCAGTGCTACCCACTCCGATGAGCAGTTCTTC.